What follows are 15 T cell receptor beta chains derived from one specimen sequenced in a study of T cell responses to AZD1222 COVID-19 vaccine. The repertoire was sequenced with immunoSEQ multiplex PCR; TCRdb's copy has only in-frame clones and lacks some. Of about 45,000 clones in the sample, about four fifths are singletons; the top ten hold 20% to 25%. Sequenced material: peripheral blood, taken 28 days after the second dose of the MenACWY control vaccine. Receptors were obtained from an adult who received the MenACWY meningococcal vaccine as a control.

J is TRBJ1-2 and V is TRBV19, with 7 bases matching TRBD1. After removal of 3 bases from V and 6 bases from J, the junction contained 4 bases not matched to a gene. CDR3 length equals 13 residues. CDR1 LNHDA and CDR2 SQIVND come from the germline V gene (reference sequence). CDR3 nucleotide sequence: TGTGCCAGTAGTATGACAGGGTCGCATGGCTACACCTTC. Protein product: CASSMTGSHGYTF.

The V call is TRBV18, the J call TRBJ2-3; D is unresolved. Trimming pared 0 bases from V and 0 bases from J, leaving 16 bases between. The CDR3 has 18 residues. Germline V gene lookup returns CDR1 KGHSH and CDR2 LQKENI. This CDR3 reads CASSPPYRTDASTDTQYF. CDR3 nucleotides: TGTGCCAGCTCACCACCCTACCGAACCGACGCTAGCACAGATACGCAGTATTTT.

The V call is TRBV6-5, the J call TRBJ1-1; the D gene is possibly TRBD1 (6 bases). The length of the CDR3 is 15 residues. V gave up 8 bases and J gave up 1 base, with 17 bases separating them. The V gene's germline CDR1 is MNHEY and CDR2 SVGAGI. Written as DNA, the CDR3 is TGTGCCAGCCGAAAGGGGGGGTCCTCGAACACTGAAGCTTTCTTT. Amino acid sequence: CASRKGGSSNTEAFF.

This rearrangement joins TRBV4-1 to TRBJ2-1; tentatively, D is TRBD1 or TRBD2 (5 bases each). The V end was cut by 1 base, the J end by 7 bases, with 14 bases between. Germline CDR1 and CDR2: MGHRA and YSYEKL. The CDR3 is made up of 15 amino acids. CDR3 DNA: TGCGCCAGCAGCCAAGGTCCTTTTGGGGGTAATGAGCAGTTCTTC. Protein: CASSQGPFGGNEQFF.

The chain joins TRBV2 to TRBJ1-1; no clear D. Germline lookup yields CDR1 SNHLY and CDR2 FYNNEI. CDR3 length: 17 residues. V lost 3 bases and J 1 base, leaving 18 bases between the germline ends. The CDR3 sequence is CASSDSDIPERNTEAFF. CDR3 DNA: TGTGCCAGCAGTGATTCCGACATCCCGGAGAGGAACACTGAAGCTTTCTTT.

The V call is TRBV9, the J call TRBJ2-7; perhaps TRBD2 as D (5 bases). Germline values: CDR1 SGDLS, CDR2 YYNGEE. The CDR3 loop spans 18 amino acids. Trimming left V 3 bases short and J 2 bases short, with 24 bases between. The CDR3 DNA reads TGTGCCAGCAGCGCGACAATCCCCGCGAGGGCTCGGGCCTACGAGCAGTACGTC. It specifies CASSATIPARARAYEQYV.

This rearrangement joins TRBV2 to TRBJ2-3, with TRBD2 as a possible D gene (6 bases). V dropped 7 bases and J dropped 1 base, with 12 bases sitting between them. Per germline, CDR1 SNHLY and CDR2 FYNNEI. CDR3 length: 14 amino acids. CDR3 DNA: TGTGCCAGCATGCGGGGCGGGGGCACAGATACGCAGTATTTT. Its translation is CASMRGGGTDTQYF.

The chain uses TRBV29-1 and TRBJ1-1; the match to TRBD1 covers 8 bases. CDR3 length: 16 amino acids. J lost 1 base, V lost 4 bases, and 11 bases had no gene match. CDR1 SQVTM and CDR2 ANQGSEA come from the germline V gene. CDR3 in amino acids: CSVVPGGDLSNTEAFF. In DNA, the CDR3 is TGCAGCGTTGTCCCAGGGGGCGACCTATCGAACACTGAAGCTTTCTTT.

The chain couples TRBV2 to TRBJ1-1; D remains unclear. The V gene's germline CDR1 is SNHLY and CDR2 FYNNEI. Trimming stripped 3 bases from V and 4 bases from J, with 12 bases between. The CDR3 covers 14 residues. The CDR3 coding sequence is TGTGCCAGCAGTGAGACCAGACCAGGCACTGAAGCTTTCTTT. Translated, it gives CASSETRPGTEAFF.

CDR3 protein: CAIEGRLGNTIYF. The CDR3 DNA sequence: TGTGCCATCGAAGGACGTCTCGGAAACACCATATATTTT. The chain links TRBV28 to TRBJ1-3, with D unresolved. The ends were cut back, 10 bases at V and 4 bases at J, with 14 bases in the middle. The CDR3 is 13 amino acids. Germline V gives CDR1 MDHEN, CDR2 SYDVKM.

The chain has TRBV7-2 and TRBJ1-1; D possibly corresponds to TRBD1 (6 bases). Germline CDR1 and CDR2: SGHTA and FQGNSA. The CDR3 is made up of 14 amino acids. V lost 5 bases to trimming and J lost 1 base, with 11 bases between them. Written as DNA, the CDR3 is TGTGCCAGCAGCATCCGGACAGCGAACACTGAAGCTTTCTTT. It specifies CASSIRTANTEAFF.

Details on this clone: Other DNA sequences in this specimen translate into the identical CDR3. This sequence joins TRBV15 and TRBJ1-3; D is possibly TRBD1 (5 bases). From germline, CDR1 is LNHNV and CDR2 YYDKDF (reference sequence). V was pared by 3 bases and J by 0 bases, with 6 bases between. The CDR3 length is 14 residues. The CDR3 DNA reads as TGTGCCACCAGCAGCGACAGCTCTGGAAACACCATATATTTT. Translating it yields CATSSDSSGNTIYF.

The gene calls are TRBV27 and TRBJ2-7, with 12 bases aligning to TRBD1. CDR3 length: 16 residues. The ends lost 1 base at V and 3 bases at J; junction bases unmatched: 4. Germline V gene data show CDR1 as MNHEY and CDR2 as SMNVEV (reference sequence). The CDR3 sequence: CASSLWGQGALYEQYF. The CDR3 DNA reads TGTGCCAGCAGTTTATGGGGACAGGGGGCTCTCTACGAGCAGTACTTC.

The chain joins TRBV18 to TRBJ2-1; TRBD1 is a possible D gene (5 bases). This CDR3 comprises 15 residues. Per germline, CDR1 KGHSH and CDR2 LQKENI. Trimming stripped 2 bases from V and 7 bases from J, with 15 bases between. CDR3 DNA: TGTGCCAGCTCACCAGACAGCCAAGGTCGGAATGAGCAGTTCTTC. Protein: CASSPDSQGRNEQFF.

J is TRBJ1-2 and V is TRBV7-8; tentatively, D is TRBD1 (6 bases). The CDR3 is 16 residues long. Germline CDR1 is SGHVS and CDR2 is FQNEAQ. The V gene lost 1 base and the J gene lost 8 bases, with 20 bases spanning the gap. This CDR3 is CASSLDGGGGHAGYTF. In DNA form, the CDR3 reads TGTGCCAGCAGCTTAGATGGTGGGGGGGGACATGCGGGCTACACCTTC.